The entry that follows covers one T cell receptor (beta chain) sequence. This sample is part of a study of T cell responses to AZD1222 COVID-19 vaccine. Study-level background: Researchers grouped second doses given at about 4 or about 12 weeks into one pool.

Using immunoSEQ multiplex PCR, the repertoire was profiled, and TCRdb retains in-frame clones only, with some absent. Here the sample spans 120,000 or so clones, 92% being singletons. The CDR3 length is 15 residues. The germline V gene encodes CDR1 SNHLY and CDR2 FYNNEI. V lost 4 bases to trimming and J lost 0 bases, with 10 bases between them. The receptor's source is an adult in good health. The sequencing used peripheral blood, collected on day 0 of AZD1222 vaccination. This chain links TRBV2 with TRBJ1-3, with D unclear. The CDR3 DNA follows: TGTGCCAGCAGTGGTTATAGGGCCTCTGGAAACACCATATATTTT. This encodes CASSGYRASGNTIYF.